A single sample gave rise to the 20 T cell receptor beta chains below, sequenced in a study of CD8+CD57+ T cells in acquired aplastic anemia. The patients chosen for sequencing had shown expansion of CD8+CD57+ cells (detected by flow cytometry). Investigators profiled TCR beta VDJ and CDR3 from genomic DNA template. TCRdb re-called the reads with MiXCR, one entry per CDR3 protein. The table records fewer than 200,000 distinct CDR3 sequences, roughly 48% of them present only once. The sequenced material came from sorted CD4+, CD8+, or CD8+CD57+ T cells (not recorded which) from PBMCs. Receptors originate from a human donor with aplastic anemia.

The V and J genes are TRBV2 and TRBJ2-5; D possibly corresponds to TRBD2 (7 bases). V was shortened by 4 bases and J by 4 bases, with 13 bases between the two germline ends. This CDR3 contains 14 residues. Germline CDR1 and CDR2: SNHLY and FYNNEI. CDR3 DNA: TGTGCCAGCAGTGTGACGGCGGGGGCAGAGACCCAGTACTTC. Its translation: CASSVTAGAETQYF.

This clonotype has only a few counts. The rearrangement joins TRBV10-3 to TRBJ2-7, with D unclear. V lost 3 bases to trimming and J lost 2 bases, with 8 bases between them. The CDR3 runs 13 residues. Germline values: CDR1 ENHRY, CDR2 SYGVKD. Here the CDR3 DNA reads TGTGCCATCAGTGACAGTGCAGCCTACGAGCAGTACTTC. Translated, it gives CAISDSAAYEQYF.

As regards this clonotype: A much more abundant neighbour one base away suggests this may be a read error. In DNA, the CDR3 is TGTGTCAGCAGTTCCGCTAGCGGGGGGAGGGAGACCCAGTACTTC. Translating it yields CVSSSASGGRETQYF. This chain links TRBV2 with TRBJ2-5, with 11 nucleotides matching TRBD2. The CDR3 covers 15 residues. Germline CDR1 is SNHLY and CDR2 is FYNNEI.

The V and J genes are TRBV19 and TRBJ1-2; TRBD1 matches 7 bases. This CDR3 has 13 residues. Germline values: CDR1 LNHDA, CDR2 SQIVND (reference sequence). The J segment lost 3 bases and the V segment lost 3 bases, leaving 1 base of the junction unmatched. The CDR3 here is CASSITGDYGYTF. Here the CDR3 DNA reads TGTGCCAGTAGTATCACAGGGGACTATGGCTACACCTTC.

Only a few counts were recorded for this clonotype. The CDR3 sequence is CSARGPGLMNQPQHF. The CDR3 coding sequence is TGCAGTGCTAGAGGCCCGGGACTGATGAATCAGCCCCAGCATTTT. The rearrangement joins TRBV20-1 to TRBJ1-5; D may be TRBD1 (5 bases). Germline values: CDR1 DFQATT, CDR2 SNEGSKA (reference sequence). Trimming removed 1 base from V and 4 bases from J, with 14 bases in between. This CDR3 spans 15 amino acids.

This clonotype was seen many times. The rearrangement links TRBV20-1 to TRBJ1-2, with 8 nucleotides matching TRBD1. The trim removed 3 bases at V and 3 bases at J, leaving 15 bases unmatched. The CDR3 has 17 amino acids. Germline CDR1 and CDR2: DFQATT and SNEGSKA (reference sequence). This CDR3 reads CSARSSRGRQWDYGYTF. CDR3 coding DNA: TGCAGTGCTAGGTCTAGCAGGGGGCGGCAGTGGGACTATGGCTACACCTTC.

This chain uses TRBV20-1 with TRBJ2-7, with D maybe TRBD1 (5 bases). The CDR3 consists of 11 residues. Germline assignment: CDR1 DFQATT and CDR2 SNEGSKA (reference sequence). The V end was cut by 5 bases, the J end by 2 bases, with 7 bases between. The CDR3 is CSAGATYEQYF. The CDR3 bases are TGCAGTGCTGGGGCTACCTACGAGCAGTACTTC.

The chain combines TRBV2 with TRBJ2-7, with 8 bases fitting TRBD2. The CDR3 is made up of 13 amino acids. Germline loops: CDR1 SNHLY, CDR2 FYNNEI. The V and J ends lost 0 bases and 8 bases, in that order; junction bases with no gene match: 3. This CDR3 is CASSEASGVQQYF. The CDR3 DNA reads TGTGCCAGCAGTGAAGCTAGCGGGGTCCAGCAGTACTTC.

This clonotype has only one observation. The rearrangement joins TRBV20-1 to TRBJ2-7; 11 nucleotides align to TRBD2. The CDR3 totals 17 residues. Germline trimming cut 3 bases from V and 6 bases from J; bases unmatched to any gene: 16. Germline CDR1 is DFQATT and CDR2 is SNEGSKA (reference sequence). The CDR3, as DNA: TGCAGTGCTAGTTGCTTCCAGACTAGCGGGGTTCCTACCGAGCAGTACTTC. Translated: CSASCFQTSGVPTEQYF.

This clonotype showed up just once. This sequence joins TRBV10-1 and TRBJ1-5; D possibly corresponds to TRBD1 (5 bases). Germline-derived CDR1 and CDR2 are WNHNN and SYGVQD (reference sequence). The length of the CDR3 is 18 residues. Trimming took off 2 bases at V and 4 bases at J, with 21 bases between the two ends. The CDR3 DNA is TGCGCCAGCAGTGAGGCAGGGCGAGGTGGTTGCTGGAATCAGCCCCAGCATTTT. Translated, it gives CASSEAGRGGCWNQPQHF.

The chain couples TRBV7-3 to TRBJ2-1; D is undetermined. There are 17 residues in the CDR3. Germline V gives CDR1 SGHTA, CDR2 FQGTGA. V shed 6 bases and J shed 1 base, with 19 bases lying between them. The CDR3 sequence is CASSPRDTPKSYNEQFF. CDR3 DNA sequence: TGTGCCAGCAGTCCCCGTGACACGCCGAAGTCCTACAATGAGCAGTTCTTC.

The chain couples TRBV24-1 to TRBJ2-2, with TRBD1 as a possible D gene (6 bases). Germline V gene sequence: CDR1 KGHDR, CDR2 SFDVKD. Trimming took off 9 bases at V and 2 bases at J, with 12 bases between the two ends. The CDR3 totals 14 residues. DNA for the CDR3: TGTGCCACCCAGGGGACAAGTAACACCGGGGAGCTGTTTTTT. Protein sequence: CATQGTSNTGELFF.

With respect to this clonotype: A junction end diverges from the germline sequence, so it may reflect a read error. The chain recombines TRBV3-1 with TRBJ2-1; perhaps TRBD2 as D (5 bases). The CDR3 totals 15 residues. CDR1 LGHDT and CDR2 YNNKEL come from the germline V gene (reference sequence). In DNA form, the CDR3 reads TGTGCCAGCAGCCTCAAACGTTCCGGCCCTGGGGAGCAGCTCTTC. It translates to CASSLKRSGPGEQLF.

This clonotype was seen many times. This chain links TRBV19 with TRBJ2-5; D might be TRBD1 (6 bases). Trimming stripped 7 bases from V and 4 bases from J, with 16 bases between. Germline-derived CDR1 and CDR2 are LNHDA and SQIVND (reference sequence). The CDR3 extends over 14 amino acids. In DNA, the CDR3 is TGTGCCAGTACCCCTCGTTGGGGGCGAGAGACCCAGTACTTC. Translation gives CASTPRWGRETQYF.

The J gene is TRBJ1-1, the V gene TRBV29-1; 8 nucleotides match TRBD1. Looked up from germline, CDR1 is SQVTM and CDR2 is ANQGSEA. V gave up 6 bases and J gave up 1 base; unmatched junction bases: 4. The length of the CDR3 is 13 residues. CDR3 sequence: CSVDDRGNTEAFF. CDR3 in DNA: TGCAGCGTAGACGACAGGGGGAACACTGAAGCTTTCTTT.

This chain links TRBV7-9 with TRBJ2-2; D call uncertain. This CDR3 has 13 amino acids. V lost 1 base and J 6 bases, leaving 6 bases between the germline ends. Germline assignment: CDR1 SEHNR and CDR2 FQNEAQ (reference sequence). This CDR3 is CASSLVLAGELFF. CDR3 DNA: TGTGCCAGCAGCTTAGTTTTAGCCGGGGAGCTGTTTTTT.

Note on this clonotype: One end of the junction does not line up with germline, which may come from a read error. DNA for the CDR3: TGTGCCAGCAGCTTGAAGTCGGGACAGTGGCTCTTC. Translation: CASSLKSGQWLF. The chain combines TRBV7-9 with TRBJ2-1; 7 positions agree with TRBD1. CDR3 length equals 12 residues. In germline, CDR1 is SEHNR, CDR2 FQNEAQ (reference sequence). Together with reference TRBV7-9 and TRBJ2-1, the CDR3 gives the full variable domain: DTGVSQNPRHKITKRGQNVTFRCDPISEHNRLYWYRQTLGQGPEFLTYFQNEAQLEKSRLLSDRFSAERPKGSFSTLEIQRTEQGDSAMYLCASSLKSGQWLFGPGTRLTVL.

A word on this clonotype: An end of the junction does not agree with germline; a read error may underlie this. The CDR3 DNA sequence: TGTGCCAGCAGCCTAGGGACGGGCTGGTACGAGCAATACTTC. Encoded protein: CASSLGTGWYEQYF. The rearrangement links TRBV7-2 to TRBJ2-7; tentatively, D is TRBD1 or TRBD2 (5 bases each). The CDR3 loop spans 14 amino acids. Germline V gives CDR1 SGHTA, CDR2 FQGNSA.

This chain joins TRBV6-6 and TRBJ2-5; tentative D call: TRBD2 (5 bases). This CDR3 is built from 12 residues. Germline V gene lookup returns CDR1 MNHNY and CDR2 SVGAGI (reference sequence). Trimming took 3 bases from V and 7 from J, leaving 9 bases between them. The CDR3 sequence is CASSYERGTQYF. The DNA for the CDR3 is TGTGCCAGCAGTTATGAACGGGGGACCCAGTACTTC.

This clonotype has only a few counts. The chain uses TRBV24-1 and TRBJ2-6, with D perhaps given as TRBD1 or TRBD2 (5 bases each). CDR1 and CDR2 (germline): KGHDR, SFDVKD. V was cut by 5 bases and J by 3 bases, with 13 bases left in between. The CDR3 spans 16 residues. CDR3 DNA sequence: TGTGCCACCAGTGCCTCCGGGGCAGGTGGGGCCAACGTCCTGACTTTC. Translating gives CATSASGAGGANVLTF.